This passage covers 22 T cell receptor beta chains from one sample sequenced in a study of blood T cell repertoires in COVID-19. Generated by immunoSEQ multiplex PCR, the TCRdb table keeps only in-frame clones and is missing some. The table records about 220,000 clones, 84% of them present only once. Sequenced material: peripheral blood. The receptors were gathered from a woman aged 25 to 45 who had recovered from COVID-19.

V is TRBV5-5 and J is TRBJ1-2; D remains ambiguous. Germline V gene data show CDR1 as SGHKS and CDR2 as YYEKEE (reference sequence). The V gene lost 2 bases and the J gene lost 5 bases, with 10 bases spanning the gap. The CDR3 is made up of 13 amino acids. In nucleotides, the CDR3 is TGTGCCAGCAGCTTAATACAGACATATGGCTACACCTTC. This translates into CASSLIQTYGYTF.

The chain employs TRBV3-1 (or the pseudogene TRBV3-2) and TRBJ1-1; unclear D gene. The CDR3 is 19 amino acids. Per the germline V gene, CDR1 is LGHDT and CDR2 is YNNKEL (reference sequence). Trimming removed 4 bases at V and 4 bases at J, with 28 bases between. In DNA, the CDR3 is TGTGCCAGCAGCCCCCGGAAGCGGGGAGCGGCCCTAAAGCGCACTGAAGCTTTCTTT. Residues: CASSPRKRGAALKRTEAFF.

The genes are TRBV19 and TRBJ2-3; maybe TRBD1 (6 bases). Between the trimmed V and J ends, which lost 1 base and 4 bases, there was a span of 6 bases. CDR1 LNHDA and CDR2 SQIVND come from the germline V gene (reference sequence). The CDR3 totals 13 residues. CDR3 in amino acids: CASSIAGADTQYF. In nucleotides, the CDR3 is TGTGCCAGTAGTATAGCAGGGGCAGATACGCAGTATTTT.

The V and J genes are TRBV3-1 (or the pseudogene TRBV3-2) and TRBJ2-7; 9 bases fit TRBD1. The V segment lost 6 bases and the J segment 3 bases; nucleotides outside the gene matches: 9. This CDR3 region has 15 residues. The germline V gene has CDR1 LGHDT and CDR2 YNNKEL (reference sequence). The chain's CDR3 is CASSKRGTGIYEQYF. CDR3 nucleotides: TGTGCCAGCAGTAAAAGGGGGACAGGGATCTACGAGCAGTACTTC.

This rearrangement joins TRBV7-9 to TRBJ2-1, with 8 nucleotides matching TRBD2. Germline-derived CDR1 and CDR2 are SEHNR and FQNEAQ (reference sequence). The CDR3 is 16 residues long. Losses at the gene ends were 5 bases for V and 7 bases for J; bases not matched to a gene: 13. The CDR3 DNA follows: TGTGCCAGCAGCACAAGGCCCGGGACTAGAAAAAATGAGCAGTTCTTC. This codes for CASSTRPGTRKNEQFF.

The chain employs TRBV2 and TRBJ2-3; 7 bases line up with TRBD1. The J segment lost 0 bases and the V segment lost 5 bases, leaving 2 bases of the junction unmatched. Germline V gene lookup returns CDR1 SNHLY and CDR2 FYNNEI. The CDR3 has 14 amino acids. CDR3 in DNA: TGTGCCAGCAGTTTGACAGGGAGCACAGATACGCAGTATTTT. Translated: CASSLTGSTDTQYF.

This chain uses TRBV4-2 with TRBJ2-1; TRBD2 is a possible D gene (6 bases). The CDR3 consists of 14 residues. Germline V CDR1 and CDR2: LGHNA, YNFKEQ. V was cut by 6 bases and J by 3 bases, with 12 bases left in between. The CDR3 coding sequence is TGTGCCAGCAGTCCGGAGACTAGCTACAATGAGCAGTTCTTC. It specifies CASSPETSYNEQFF.

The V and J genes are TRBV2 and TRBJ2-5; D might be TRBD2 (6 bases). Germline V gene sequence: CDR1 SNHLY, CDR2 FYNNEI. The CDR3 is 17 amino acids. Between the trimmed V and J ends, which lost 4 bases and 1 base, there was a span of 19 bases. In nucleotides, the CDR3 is TGTGCCAGCAGTGTTAAATCGGGAGCCCTACTCCAAGAGACCCAGTACTTC. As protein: CASSVKSGALLQETQYF.

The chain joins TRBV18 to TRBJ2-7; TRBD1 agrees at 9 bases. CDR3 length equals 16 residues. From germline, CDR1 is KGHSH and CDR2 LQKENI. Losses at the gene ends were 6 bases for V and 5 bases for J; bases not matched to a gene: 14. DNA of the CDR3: TGTGCCAGCTCTCGCAAAGCTGGACAGGGGACCCACGAGCAGTACTTC. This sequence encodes CASSRKAGQGTHEQYF.

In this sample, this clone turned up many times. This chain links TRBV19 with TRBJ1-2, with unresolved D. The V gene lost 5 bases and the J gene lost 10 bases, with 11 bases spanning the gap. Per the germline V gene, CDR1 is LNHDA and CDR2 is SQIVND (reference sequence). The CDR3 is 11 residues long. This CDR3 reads CASSGQSAYTF. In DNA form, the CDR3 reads TGTGCCAGTAGTGGCCAGAGCGCCTACACCTTC.

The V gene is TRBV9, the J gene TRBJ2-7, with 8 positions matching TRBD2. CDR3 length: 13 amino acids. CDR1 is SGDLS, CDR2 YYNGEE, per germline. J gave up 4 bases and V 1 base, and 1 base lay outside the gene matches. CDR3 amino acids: CASSVTSGYEQYF. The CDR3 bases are TGTGCCAGCAGCGTAACTAGCGGATACGAGCAGTACTTC.

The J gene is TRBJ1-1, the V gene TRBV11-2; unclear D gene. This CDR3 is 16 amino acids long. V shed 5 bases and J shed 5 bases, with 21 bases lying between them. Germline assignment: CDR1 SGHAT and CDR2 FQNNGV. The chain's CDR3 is CASSQRPRSGGTEAFF. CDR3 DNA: TGTGCCAGCAGCCAACGCCCCCGGTCGGGTGGGACTGAAGCTTTCTTT.

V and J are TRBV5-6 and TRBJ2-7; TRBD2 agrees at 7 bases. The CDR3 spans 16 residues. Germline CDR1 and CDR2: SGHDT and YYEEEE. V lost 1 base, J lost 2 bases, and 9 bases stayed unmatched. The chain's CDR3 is CASSLQVQGGTYEQYF. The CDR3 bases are TGTGCCAGCAGCTTGCAGGTTCAGGGAGGGACCTACGAGCAGTACTTC.

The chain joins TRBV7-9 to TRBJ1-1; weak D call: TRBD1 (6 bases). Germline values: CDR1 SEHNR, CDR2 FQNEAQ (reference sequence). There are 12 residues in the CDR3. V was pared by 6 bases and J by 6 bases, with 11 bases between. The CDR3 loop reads CASSSQGAEAFF. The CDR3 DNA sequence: TGTGCCAGCAGTTCACAGGGAGCTGAAGCTTTCTTT.

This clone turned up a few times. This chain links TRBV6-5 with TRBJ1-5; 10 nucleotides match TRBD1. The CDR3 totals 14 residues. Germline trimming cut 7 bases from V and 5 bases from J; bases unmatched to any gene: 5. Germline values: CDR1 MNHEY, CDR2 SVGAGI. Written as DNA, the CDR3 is TGTGCCAGCACCACGACAGGGGGCTATCAGCCCCAGCATTTT. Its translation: CASTTTGGYQPQHF.

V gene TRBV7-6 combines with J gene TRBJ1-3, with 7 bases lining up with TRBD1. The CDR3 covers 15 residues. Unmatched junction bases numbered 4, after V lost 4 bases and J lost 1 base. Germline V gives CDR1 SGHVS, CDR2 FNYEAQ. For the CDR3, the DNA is TGTGCCAGCAGCTATGCAGGGGGATCTGGAAACACCATATATTTT. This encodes CASSYAGGSGNTIYF.

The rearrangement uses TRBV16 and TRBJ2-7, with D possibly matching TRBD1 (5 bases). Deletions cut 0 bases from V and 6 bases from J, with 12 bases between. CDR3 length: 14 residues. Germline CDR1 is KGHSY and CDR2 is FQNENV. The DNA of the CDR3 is TGTGCCAGCAGCCAATCAGCAGGGAAGTCCGAGCAGTACTTC. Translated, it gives CASSQSAGKSEQYF.

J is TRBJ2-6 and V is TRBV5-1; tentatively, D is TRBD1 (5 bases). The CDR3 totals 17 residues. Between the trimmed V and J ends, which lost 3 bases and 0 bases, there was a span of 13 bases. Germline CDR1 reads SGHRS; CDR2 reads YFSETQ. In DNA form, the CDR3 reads TGCGCCAGCAGCTCGACGTACAGGAGCTCTGGGGCCAACGTCCTGACTTTC. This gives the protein CASSSTYRSSGANVLTF. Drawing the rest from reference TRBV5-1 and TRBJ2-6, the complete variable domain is KAGVTQTPRYLIKTRGQQVTLSCSPISGHRSVSWYQQTPGQGLQFLFEYFSETQRNKGNFPGRFSGRQFSNSRSEMNVSTLELGDSALYLCASSSTYRSSGANVLTFGAGSRLTVL.

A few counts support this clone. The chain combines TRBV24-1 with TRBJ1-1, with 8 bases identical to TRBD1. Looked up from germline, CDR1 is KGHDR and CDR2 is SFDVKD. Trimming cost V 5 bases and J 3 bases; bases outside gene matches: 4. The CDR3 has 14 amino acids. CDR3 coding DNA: TGTGCCACCAGTGGGGGGACAGGATACACTGAAGCTTTCTTT. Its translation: CATSGGTGYTEAFF.

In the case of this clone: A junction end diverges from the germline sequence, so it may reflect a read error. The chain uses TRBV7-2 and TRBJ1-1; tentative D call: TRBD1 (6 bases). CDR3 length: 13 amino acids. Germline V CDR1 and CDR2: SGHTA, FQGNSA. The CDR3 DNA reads TGTGCCAGCAGCTCGTCCCGGGACACCGAAGCTTTCTTT. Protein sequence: CASSSSRDTEAFF.

CDR3 sequence (DNA): TGTGCCAGCAGCCAAAGGACAGGGGTTTTTCCTACTAATGAAAAACTGTTTTTT. As protein: CASSQRTGVFPTNEKLFF. The V gene is TRBV3-1 (or the pseudogene TRBV3-2), the J gene TRBJ1-4, with 9 positions matching TRBD1. The CDR3 runs to 18 residues. Germline V CDR1 and CDR2: LGHDT, YNNKEL (reference sequence). The V gene end was trimmed by 2 bases and the J gene end by 2 bases; junction bases not matched to a gene: 9.

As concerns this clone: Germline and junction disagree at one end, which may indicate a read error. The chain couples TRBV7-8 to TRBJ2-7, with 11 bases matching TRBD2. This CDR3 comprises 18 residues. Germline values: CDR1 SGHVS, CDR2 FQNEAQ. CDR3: CACSLDRTSGLSSYEQYF. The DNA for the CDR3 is TGTGCCTGCAGCCTAGACAGGACTAGCGGGTTAAGCTCCTACGAGCAGTACTTC. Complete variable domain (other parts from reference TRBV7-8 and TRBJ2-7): GAGVSQSPRYKVAKRGQDVALRCDPISGHVSLFWYQQALGQGPEFLTYFQNEAQLDKSGLPSDRFFAERPEGSVSTLKIQRTQQEDSAVYLCACSLDRTSGLSSYEQYFGPGTRLTVT.